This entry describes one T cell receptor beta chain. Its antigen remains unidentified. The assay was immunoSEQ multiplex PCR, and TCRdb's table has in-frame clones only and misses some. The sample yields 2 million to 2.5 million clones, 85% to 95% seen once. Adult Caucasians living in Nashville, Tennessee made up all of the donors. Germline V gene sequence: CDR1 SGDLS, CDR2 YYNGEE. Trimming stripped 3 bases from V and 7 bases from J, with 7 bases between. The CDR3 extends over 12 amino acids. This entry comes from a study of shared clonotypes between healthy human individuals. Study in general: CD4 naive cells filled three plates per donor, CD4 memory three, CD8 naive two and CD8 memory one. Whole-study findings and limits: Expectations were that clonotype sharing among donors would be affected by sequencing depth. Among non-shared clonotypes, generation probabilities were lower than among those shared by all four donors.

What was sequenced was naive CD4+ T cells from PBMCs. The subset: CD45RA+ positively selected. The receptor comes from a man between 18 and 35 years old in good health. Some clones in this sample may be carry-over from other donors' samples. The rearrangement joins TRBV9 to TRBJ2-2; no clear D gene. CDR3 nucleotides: TGTGCCAGCAGCGCTGTCGGCGGGGAGCTGTTTTTT. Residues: CASSAVGGELFF. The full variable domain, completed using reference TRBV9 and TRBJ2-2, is DSGVTQTPKHLITATGQRVTLRCSPRSGDLSVYWYQQSLDQGLQFLIQYYNGEERAKGNILERFSAQQFPDLHSELNLSSLELGDSALYFCASSAVGGELFFGEGSRLTVL.